These 30 T cell receptor beta chains share one sample of origin, sequenced in a study of cytomegalovirus exposure and HLA in healthy donors. Only in-frame clones appear in the TCRdb table, and some are missing; sequencing was by immunoSEQ multiplex PCR. The sample lists a few hundred thousand clones; 65% to 90% were seen once. Sequences were obtained from PBMCs. The origin of the receptors is a woman between 18 and 30 years old in good health and CMV-seronegative.

The chain recombines TRBV6-5 with TRBJ2-1; 10 nucleotides agree with TRBD2. This CDR3 contains 15 residues. Germline values: CDR1 MNHEY, CDR2 SVGAGI. V lost 6 bases, J lost 4 bases, and 6 bases stayed unmatched. The DNA for the CDR3 is TGTGCCAGCAGCACCGGGACTAGCGCTTACAATGAGCAGTTCTTC. Amino acid sequence: CASSTGTSAYNEQFF.

The table lists this clone with a count of one. The chain uses TRBV29-1 and TRBJ2-3; D not resolved. This CDR3 is 11 amino acids long. V dropped 4 bases and J dropped 6 bases, with 8 bases sitting between them. Germline values: CDR1 SQVTM, CDR2 ANQGSEA. In nucleotides, the CDR3 is TGCAGCGTTGGAGGTAGGGATACGCAGTATTTT. It encodes CSVGGRDTQYF.

V usage is TRBV7-6 and J usage is TRBJ2-2, with a tentative D call TRBD1 (5 bases). The CDR3 extends over 17 amino acids. Trimming stripped 1 base from V and 0 bases from J, with 12 bases between. CDR1 SGHVS and CDR2 FNYEAQ come from the germline V gene. In DNA, the CDR3 is TGTGCCAGCAGCTTAGGGTCCAGGGTCTCGAACACCGGGGAGCTGTTTTTT. This codes for CASSLGSRVSNTGELFF.

The chain has TRBV10-3 and TRBJ1-1, with no clear D. V lost 4 bases to trimming and J lost 1 base, with 7 bases between them. The CDR3 length is 13 residues. Germline CDR1 is ENHRY and CDR2 is SYGVKD. The CDR3 is CAISVEGNTEAFF. CDR3 coding DNA: TGTGCCATCAGTGTAGAGGGGAACACTGAAGCTTTCTTT.

This clone was seen a handful of times. The chain links TRBV19 to TRBJ1-2; tentative D call: TRBD1 (6 bases). This CDR3 region has 15 residues. Germline assignment: CDR1 LNHDA and CDR2 SQIVND (reference sequence). V was cut by 4 bases and J by 5 bases, with 17 bases left in between. This CDR3 is CASSTAGGGMYGYTF. The CDR3 nucleotides are TGTGCCAGTAGTACCGCGGGGGGCGGAATGTATGGCTACACCTTC.

The chain is built from TRBV30 and TRBJ2-7; maybe TRBD1 (5 bases). Germline-derived CDR1 and CDR2 are GTSNPN and SVGIG (reference sequence). Trimming left V 0 bases short and J 1 base short, with 31 bases between. This CDR3 has 21 amino acids. CDR3 sequence reads: CAWSVQAGTYNVRIQSYEQYF. CDR3 DNA sequence: TGTGCCTGGAGTGTACAGGCTGGAACCTACAATGTGAGGATACAGTCCTACGAGCAGTACTTC.

In nucleotides, the CDR3 is TGTGCCAGCAGGGACAGACTCCTCTCCTACAATGAGCAGTTCTTC. Residues: CASRDRLLSYNEQFF. The V gene is TRBV2, the J gene TRBJ2-1; tentative D call: TRBD1 (6 bases). Germline CDR1 is SNHLY and CDR2 is FYNNEI. The CDR3 spans 15 residues. The V and J ends lost 6 bases and 0 bases respectively, with 12 bases between them. Variable domain in full (rest from reference TRBV2 and TRBJ2-1): EPEVTQTPSHQVTQMGQEVILRCVPISNHLYFYWYRQILGQKVEFLVSFYNNEISEKSEIFDDQFSVERPDGSNFTLKIRSTKLEDSAMYFCASRDRLLSYNEQFFGPGTRLTVL.

This chain joins TRBV7-9 and TRBJ2-7; TRBD1 is a possible D gene (6 bases). The germline V gene encodes CDR1 SEHNR and CDR2 FQNEAQ (reference sequence). The V and J ends lost 3 bases and 1 base respectively, with 10 bases between them. The CDR3 totals 14 residues. CDR3: CASSFQTGSYEQYF. CDR3 sequence (DNA): TGTGCCAGCAGCTTTCAGACAGGTTCCTACGAGCAGTACTTC.

V and J are TRBV11-3 and TRBJ1-2; TRBD1 might be the D (6 bases). The CDR3 is made up of 14 amino acids. Germline CDR1 reads SGHNT; CDR2 reads YENEEA. The ends were cut back, 8 bases at V and 7 bases at J, with 20 bases in the middle. In DNA, the CDR3 is TGTGCCAGCCAAGATGGGGGCAAGAGGTCTGGCTACACCTTC. It translates to CASQDGGKRSGYTF.

V usage is TRBV5-1 and J usage is TRBJ2-7, with TRBD2 matching 14 bases. Germline lookup yields CDR1 SGHRS and CDR2 YFSETQ. V trimming: 4 bases; J trimming: 4 bases; junction bases outside the gene matches: 10. The CDR3 length is 17 residues. The chain's CDR3 is CASSRPGLAGGSYEQYF. The CDR3 coding sequence is TGCGCCAGCAGCCGACCTGGACTAGCGGGAGGTTCTTACGAGCAGTACTTC.

The chain employs TRBV5-1 and TRBJ2-7, with 10 bases lining up with TRBD1. Germline CDR1 SGHRS, CDR2 YFSETQ. CDR3 length equals 15 residues. V shed 4 bases and J 1 base; nucleotides not matched to a gene: 5. The CDR3 nucleotides are TGCGCCAGCAGCGATCGGACAGGGGGGTCCTACGAGCAGTACTTC. Protein product: CASSDRTGGSYEQYF.

The rearrangement uses TRBV28 and TRBJ2-1; 7 bases are shared with TRBD1. The CDR3 covers 14 residues. V trimming: 4 bases; J trimming: 6 bases; junction bases outside the gene matches: 6. From germline, CDR1 is MDHEN and CDR2 SYDVKM. Here the CDR3 reads CASSYGTESNEQFF. The DNA of the CDR3 is TGTGCCAGCAGTTACGGGACAGAAAGCAATGAGCAGTTCTTC.

DNA for the CDR3: TGTGCCAGCAGTTTAGGGCAGGGGATAACTGGCTACACCTTC. This translates into CASSLGQGITGYTF. V gene TRBV27 combines with J gene TRBJ1-2; D possibly corresponds to TRBD1 (6 bases). The CDR3 extends over 14 amino acids. Trimming stripped 2 bases from V and 7 bases from J, with 14 bases between. Germline-derived CDR1 and CDR2 are MNHEY and SMNVEV (reference sequence).

The gene calls are TRBV2 and TRBJ2-3, with a possible D match to TRBD2 (5 bases). Germline CDR1 is SNHLY and CDR2 is FYNNEI. CDR3 size: 14 residues. V lost 4 bases to trimming and J lost 5 bases, with 13 bases between them. In DNA form, the CDR3 reads TGTGCCAGCAGTGCTTTGGCCGGGGTAGATACGCAGTATTTT. It yields the protein CASSALAGVDTQYF. The whole variable domain, remainder taken from reference TRBV2 and TRBJ2-3, is EPEVTQTPSHQVTQMGQEVILRCVPISNHLYFYWYRQILGQKVEFLVSFYNNEISEKSEIFDDQFSVERPDGSNFTLKIRSTKLEDSAMYFCASSALAGVDTQYFGPGTRLTVL.

This chain links TRBV19 with TRBJ2-1, with TRBD2 matching over 14 bases. The CDR3 covers 16 residues. With V trimmed by 3 bases and J by 9 bases, 7 bases remained unmatched. Germline CDR1 is LNHDA and CDR2 is SQIVND (reference sequence). CDR3 sequence reads: CASSILGLAGAGEQFF. The CDR3 coding sequence is TGTGCCAGTAGTATCCTGGGACTAGCGGGAGCCGGTGAGCAGTTCTTC.

The chain joins TRBV11-2 to TRBJ2-3; 8 bases line up with TRBD2. CDR1 and CDR2 from the germline V gene are SGHAT and FQNNGV. The CDR3 consists of 15 residues. The J segment lost 2 bases and the V segment lost 5 bases, leaving 6 bases of the junction unmatched. This CDR3 is CASSDVAGITDTQYF. The CDR3 DNA follows: TGTGCCAGCAGCGACGTAGCGGGAATCACAGATACGCAGTATTTT. Based on the CDR3 plus reference TRBV11-2 and TRBJ2-3, the full variable domain is EAGVAQSPRYKIIEKRQSVAFWCNPISGHATLYWYQQILGQGPKLLIQFQNNGVVDDSQLPKDRFSAERLKGVDSTLKIQPAKLEDSAVYLCASSDVAGITDTQYFGPGTRLTVL.

As concerns this clone: Other nucleotide sequences in the sample specify the same CDR3. The chain joins TRBV6-5 to TRBJ2-7; 11 positions agree with TRBD1. CDR1 and CDR2 (germline): MNHEY, SVGAGI. The CDR3 loop spans 14 amino acids. V gave up 2 bases and J gave up 5 bases; unmatched junction bases: 2. The CDR3 region is CASSYRDRGDEQYF. The CDR3 DNA reads TGTGCCAGCAGTTACCGGGACAGGGGGGACGAGCAGTACTTC.

The rearrangement joins TRBV19 to TRBJ2-5; 11 bases map to TRBD2. The CDR3 runs 15 residues. V shed 3 bases, J shed 5 bases, and the junction held 5 bases outside the gene matches. CDR1 is LNHDA and CDR2 is SQIVND in the germline V gene (reference sequence). This chain's CDR3 is CASSIPTSGDETQYF. CDR3 nucleotide sequence: TGTGCCAGTAGTATTCCGACTAGCGGGGATGAGACCCAGTACTTC. Supplemented by reference TRBV19 and TRBJ2-5, the full variable domain reads DGGITQSPKYLFRKEGQNVTLSCEQNLNHDAMYWYRQDPGQGLRLIYYSQIVNDFQKGDIAEGYSVSREKKESFPLTVTSAQKNPTAFYLCASSIPTSGDETQYFGPGTRLLVL.

The CDR3 region has the DNA TGTGCCACCAGCATTGACAGGGTGAACACTGAAGCTTTCTTT. It is translated as CATSIDRVNTEAFF. The genes are TRBV15 and TRBJ1-1; 7 bases fit TRBD1. The CDR3 covers 14 residues. V gave up 4 bases and J gave up 0 bases; unmatched junction bases: 2. Germline CDR1 and CDR2: LNHNV and YYDKDF (reference sequence).

J is TRBJ1-1 and V is TRBV20-1, with TRBD1 matching over 8 bases. The V gene's germline CDR1 is DFQATT and CDR2 SNEGSKA (reference sequence). The V segment lost 5 bases and the J segment 5 bases; nucleotides outside the gene matches: 1. The CDR3 length is 11 residues. The CDR3 DNA follows: TGCAGTGCTTACAGGGGGACTGAAGCTTTCTTT. This codes for CSAYRGTEAFF.

The chain couples TRBV4-1 to TRBJ2-2; the match to TRBD1 covers 8 bases. The CDR3 spans 15 residues. In germline, CDR1 is MGHRA, CDR2 YSYEKL. V was clipped by 2 bases and J by 3 bases; unmatched bases: 2. CDR3 protein: CASSQPTGDTGELFF. CDR3 nucleotides: TGCGCCAGCAGCCAACCGACAGGGGACACCGGGGAGCTGTTTTTT.

The chain couples TRBV11-2 to TRBJ2-2; 12 nucleotides match TRBD1. The ends lost 1 base at V and 5 bases at J; junction bases unmatched: 8. The CDR3 runs 18 residues. Germline V gene data show CDR1 as SGHAT and CDR2 as FQNNGV. CDR3 sequence: CASSLGRGQGAITGELFF. CDR3 bases: TGTGCCAGCAGCTTAGGAAGGGGACAGGGGGCGATTACCGGGGAGCTGTTTTTT.

This sequence joins TRBV2 and TRBJ2-3, with 9 bases aligning to TRBD1. Looked up from germline, CDR1 is SNHLY and CDR2 is FYNNEI. This CDR3 region has 15 residues. V lost 6 bases to trimming and J lost 2 bases; unmatched junction nucleotides: 6. Here the CDR3 reads CASRVQGAYTDTQYF. CDR3 sequence (DNA): TGTGCCAGCAGAGTACAGGGGGCCTACACAGATACGCAGTATTTT.

J is TRBJ1-2 and V is TRBV11-2; tentative D call: TRBD1 (5 bases). Trimming stripped 5 bases from V and 4 bases from J, with 17 bases between. The CDR3 loop spans 15 amino acids. Germline values: CDR1 SGHAT, CDR2 FQNNGV. The CDR3 region has the DNA TGTGCCAGCAGCCCGCAGGGTGCCTTTGTCTATGGCTACACCTTC. It specifies CASSPQGAFVYGYTF.

This chain uses TRBV29-1 with TRBJ1-1, with TRBD1 matching 7 bases. The V and J ends lost 4 bases and 1 base, in that order; junction bases with no gene match: 3. Germline CDR1 is SQVTM and CDR2 is ANQGSEA. This CDR3 contains 13 residues. Here the CDR3 DNA reads TGCAGCGTTGCCAGACAGGGGAACACTGAAGCTTTCTTT. This translates into CSVARQGNTEAFF.

The chain is built from TRBV7-3 and TRBJ1-2, with TRBD1 matching over 8 bases. CDR1 and CDR2 from the germline V gene are SGHTA and FQGTGA. J lost 6 bases, V lost 5 bases, and 5 bases had no gene match. The CDR3 runs to 13 residues. The CDR3 DNA follows: TGTGCCAGCAGCCTCGACAGGGGCAATGGCTACACCTTC. This sequence encodes CASSLDRGNGYTF.

The rearrangement uses TRBV11-2 and TRBJ2-1, with D possibly TRBD2 on 6 matching bases. CDR3 length: 15 amino acids. Per germline, CDR1 SGHAT and CDR2 FQNNGV. V lost 7 bases and J lost 3, with 16 bases in between. The CDR3 bases are TGTGCCAGCAAAAGGGCTAGCGAGAACTACAATGAGCAGTTCTTC. Its translation is CASKRASENYNEQFF.

The genes are TRBV5-1 and TRBJ2-7; TRBD2 might be the D (6 bases). Germline CDR1 SGHRS, CDR2 YFSETQ. V was trimmed by 4 bases and J by 1 base, leaving 9 bases between them. The CDR3 is made up of 13 amino acids. CDR3 nucleotide sequence: TGCGCCAGCAGCCCTGGACTATCCTACGAGCAGTACTTC. Protein product: CASSPGLSYEQYF.

The CDR3 reads CASRDRVYSNQPQHF. CDR3 bases: TGTGCCAGCAGAGACAGAGTCTATAGCAATCAGCCCCAGCATTTT. The genes are TRBV6-5 and TRBJ1-5, with a tentative D call TRBD1 (5 bases). The CDR3 extends over 15 amino acids. Germline CDR1 is MNHEY and CDR2 is SVGAGI. V was cut by 6 bases and J by 0 bases, with 12 bases left in between.

V usage is TRBV7-9 and J usage is TRBJ2-7; 7 bases line up with TRBD2. This CDR3 has 13 amino acids. Germline V gene sequence: CDR1 SEHNR, CDR2 FQNEAQ (reference sequence). The junction had 6 bases not matched to a gene; V was cut back by 6 bases and J by 4 bases. CDR3 residues: CASRAGIKYEQYF. The CDR3, as DNA: TGTGCCAGCAGAGCGGGAATAAAATACGAGCAGTACTTC. Combining the CDR3 with reference TRBV7-9 and TRBJ2-7 gives the whole variable domain DTGVSQNPRHKITKRGQNVTFRCDPISEHNRLYWYRQTLGQGPEFLTYFQNEAQLEKSRLLSDRFSAERPKGSFSTLEIQRTEQGDSAMYLCASRAGIKYEQYFGPGTRLTVT.